This T cell receptor beta chain was identified in a study of blood T cell repertoires in COVID-19. The wider study: In each case, the material was cDNA or gDNA derived from T cells, B-cell-depleted T cells, or PBMCs.

J gave up 2 bases and V 1 base, and 5 bases lay outside the gene matches. Germline V CDR1 and CDR2: MNHNS, SASEGT. The CDR3 loop spans 15 amino acids. The participants were between about 18 and 90 years old and came from some 23 US areas. Clinical history reported by participants formed the basis on which cohorts were assigned. In the authors' workflow: Quantification of nucleated cells was approximated via reference gene primer amplification. The assay was immunoSEQ multiplex PCR, and TCRdb's table has in-frame clones only and misses some. That table furnishes V, J and clone size, whereas the DNA furnished D and trimming. The repertoire has about 270,000 clones, around 87% of them found once; the top ten carry roughly 2.5%.

The rearrangement links TRBV6-1 to TRBJ2-7; 7 nucleotides align to TRBD1. This sequence was found in a woman younger than 30 who had recovered from COVID-19. Sample: PBMCs or T cells enriched from blood (not recorded which). The CDR3, as DNA: TGTGCCAGCAGTGAAGAGGGACAGATAACCTACGAGCAGTACTTC. This encodes CASSEEGQITYEQYF.